This T cell receptor beta chain is drawn from a study of blood T cells in healthy people across ages. Regarding the study as a whole: PBMCs were not sorted, which prevented a conclusive comparison of naive versus antigen-experienced cells. Whereas aged donors had fewer naive CD4+ cells, long-lived donors had more of them and higher diversity. Per-million-T-cell TCR beta diversity fell roughly linearly with age.

Concerning this clonotype itself: Its antigen is still unknown. A junction end diverges from the germline sequence, so it may reflect a read error.

Germline lookup yields CDR1 LGHDT and CDR2 YNNKEL (reference sequence). The length of the CDR3 is 11 residues. With a J-beta primer mix and a sample-barcoded 5' primer, a second PCR ran 7 to 11 cycles. One entry per CDR3 protein, called by TCRdb with MiXCR from the 5' RACE reads. The sample has more than 1,000,000 distinct CDR3 sequences, approximately 25% seen once. These data also featured in a second study, about T cells of mothers and their children. Per that paper: Each mother yielded more than 10 million TCR beta CDR3 reads. Each child yielded around 2.9 million reads.

The chain carries TRBV3-1 and TRBJ2-5; no clear D gene. The sequence was collected from a girl aged 2-10 years in good health. Sample: blood. CDR3 nucleotides: TGTGCCAGCAGCCATTCCGGCGAGTGGCACTTC. It codes for CASSHSGEWHF.